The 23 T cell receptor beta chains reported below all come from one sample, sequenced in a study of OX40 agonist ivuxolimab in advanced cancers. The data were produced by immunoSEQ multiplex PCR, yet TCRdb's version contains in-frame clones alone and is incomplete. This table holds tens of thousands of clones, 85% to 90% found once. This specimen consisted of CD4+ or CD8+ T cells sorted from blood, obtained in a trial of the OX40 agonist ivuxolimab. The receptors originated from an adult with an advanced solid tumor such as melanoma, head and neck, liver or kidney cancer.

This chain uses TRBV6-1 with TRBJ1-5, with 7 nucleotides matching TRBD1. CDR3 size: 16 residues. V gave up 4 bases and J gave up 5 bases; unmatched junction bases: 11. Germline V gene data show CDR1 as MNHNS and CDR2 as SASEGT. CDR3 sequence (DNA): TGTGCCAGCAGTGGCCGCTTAGGGGGCTGGGATCAGCCCCAGCATTTT. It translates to CASSGRLGGWDQPQHF.

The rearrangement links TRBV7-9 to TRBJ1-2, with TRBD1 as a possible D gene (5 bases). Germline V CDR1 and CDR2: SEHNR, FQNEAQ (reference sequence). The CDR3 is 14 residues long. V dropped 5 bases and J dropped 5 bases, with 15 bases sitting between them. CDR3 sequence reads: CASSLGTEGYGYTF. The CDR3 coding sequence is TGTGCCAGCAGCCTCGGGACCGAAGGATATGGCTACACCTTC.

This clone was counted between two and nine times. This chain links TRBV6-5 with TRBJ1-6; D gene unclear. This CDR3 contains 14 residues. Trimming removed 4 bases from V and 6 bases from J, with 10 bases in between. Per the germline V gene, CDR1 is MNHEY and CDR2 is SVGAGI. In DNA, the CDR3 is TGTGCCAGCAGTTCTGGACGGCTTAATTCACCCCTCCACTTT. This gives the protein CASSSGRLNSPLHF.

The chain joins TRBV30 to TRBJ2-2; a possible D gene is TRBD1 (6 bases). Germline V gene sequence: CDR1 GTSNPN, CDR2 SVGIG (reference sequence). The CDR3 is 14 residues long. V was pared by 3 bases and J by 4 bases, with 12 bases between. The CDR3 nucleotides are TGTGCCTGGAGCCAAGGGGGACCCACCGGGGAGCTGTTTTTT. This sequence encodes CAWSQGGPTGELFF.

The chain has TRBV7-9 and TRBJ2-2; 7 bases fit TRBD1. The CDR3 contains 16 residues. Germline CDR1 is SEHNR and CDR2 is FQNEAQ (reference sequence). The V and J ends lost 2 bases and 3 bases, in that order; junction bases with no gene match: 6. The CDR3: CASSLRRGGHTGELFF. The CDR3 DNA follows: TGTGCCAGCAGCTTAAGACGAGGGGGCCACACCGGGGAGCTGTTTTTT. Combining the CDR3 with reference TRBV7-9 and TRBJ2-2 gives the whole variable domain DTGVSQNPRHKITKRGQNVTFRCDPISEHNRLYWYRQTLGQGPEFLTYFQNEAQLEKSRLLSDRFSAERPKGSFSTLEIQRTEQGDSAMYLCASSLRRGGHTGELFFGEGSRLTVL.

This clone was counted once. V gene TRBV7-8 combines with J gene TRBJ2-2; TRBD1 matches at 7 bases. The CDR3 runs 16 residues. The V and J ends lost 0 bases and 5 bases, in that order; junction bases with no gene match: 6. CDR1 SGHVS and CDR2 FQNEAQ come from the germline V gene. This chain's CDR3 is CASSLALGTVTGELFF. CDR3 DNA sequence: TGTGCCAGCAGCTTAGCTTTGGGGACAGTTACCGGGGAGCTGTTTTTT.

The CDR3: CASSVEWGGTDTQYF. The CDR3 nucleotides read TGTGCCAGCAGCGTAGAGTGGGGGGGTACAGATACGCAGTATTTT. This chain uses TRBV9 with TRBJ2-3; 7 bases are shared with TRBD2. Germline-derived CDR1 and CDR2 are SGDLS and YYNGEE. V was pared by 0 bases and J by 3 bases, with 4 bases of the junction left unmatched. The CDR3 spans 15 residues.

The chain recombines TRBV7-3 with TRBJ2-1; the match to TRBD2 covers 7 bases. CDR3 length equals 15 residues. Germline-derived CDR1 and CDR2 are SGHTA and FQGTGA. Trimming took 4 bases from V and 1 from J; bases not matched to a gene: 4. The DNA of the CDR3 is TGTGCCAGCAGCTCTCCTAGCGGATCCTACAATGAGCAGTTCTTC. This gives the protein CASSSPSGSYNEQFF. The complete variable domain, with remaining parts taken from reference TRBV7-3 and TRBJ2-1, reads GAGVSQTPSNKVTEKGKYVELRCDPISGHTALYWYRQSLGQGPEFLIYFQGTGAADDSGLPNDRFFAVRPEGSVSTLKIQRTERGDSAVYLCASSSPSGSYNEQFFGPGTRLTVL.

The DNA for the CDR3 is TGTGCCACCAGCAGAGACCACAGGGCCCCGAGCTCCTACAATGAGCAGTTCTTC. Residues: CATSRDHRAPSSYNEQFF. The J gene is TRBJ2-1, the V gene TRBV15; possibly TRBD1 for D (6 bases). This CDR3 comprises 18 residues. The germline V gene has CDR1 LNHNV and CDR2 YYDKDF (reference sequence). V lost 0 bases, J lost 0 bases, and 15 bases lay in between.

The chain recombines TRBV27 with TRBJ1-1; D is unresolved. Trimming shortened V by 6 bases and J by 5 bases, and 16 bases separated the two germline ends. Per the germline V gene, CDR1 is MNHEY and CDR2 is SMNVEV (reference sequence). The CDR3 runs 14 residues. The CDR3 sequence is CASRPLPGSTEAFF. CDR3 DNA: TGTGCCAGCAGACCCCTCCCCGGGAGTACTGAAGCTTTCTTT.

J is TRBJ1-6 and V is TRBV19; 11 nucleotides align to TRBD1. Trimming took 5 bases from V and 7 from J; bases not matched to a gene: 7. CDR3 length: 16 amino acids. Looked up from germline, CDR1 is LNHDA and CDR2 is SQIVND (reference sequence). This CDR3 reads CASSSGQGARNSPLHF. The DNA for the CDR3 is TGTGCCAGTAGTTCAGGACAGGGGGCAAGGAATTCACCCCTCCACTTT.

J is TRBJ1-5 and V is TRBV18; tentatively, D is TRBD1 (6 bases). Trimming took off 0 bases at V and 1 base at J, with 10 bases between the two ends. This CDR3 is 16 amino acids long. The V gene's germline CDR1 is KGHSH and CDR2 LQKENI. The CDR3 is CASSPPGAGSNQPQHF. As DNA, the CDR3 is TGTGCCAGCTCACCACCGGGGGCAGGGAGCAATCAGCCCCAGCATTTT.

CDR3 amino acids: CASSPGSGVQYEQYF. In DNA, the CDR3 is TGTGCCAGCAGCCCCGGTTCAGGGGTCCAATACGAGCAGTACTTC. The chain joins TRBV7-6 to TRBJ2-7; possible D gene TRBD1, 6 bases. The CDR3 length is 15 residues. Trimming cost V 5 bases and J 4 bases, with 18 bases left between them. Looked up from germline, CDR1 is SGHVS and CDR2 is FNYEAQ.

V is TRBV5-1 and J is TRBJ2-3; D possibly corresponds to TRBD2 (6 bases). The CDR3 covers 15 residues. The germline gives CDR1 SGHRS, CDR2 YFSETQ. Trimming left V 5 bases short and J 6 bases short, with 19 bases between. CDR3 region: CASSRNDGGVDTQYF. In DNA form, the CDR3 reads TGCGCCAGCAGTCGCAATGATGGAGGGGTGGATACGCAGTATTTT.

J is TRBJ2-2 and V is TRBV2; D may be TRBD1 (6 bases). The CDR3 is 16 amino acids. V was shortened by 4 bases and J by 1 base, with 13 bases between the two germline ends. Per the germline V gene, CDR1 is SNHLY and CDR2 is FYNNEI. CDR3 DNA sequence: TGTGCCAGCAGTGTCCAAGGACAGTTGAACACCGGGGAGCTGTTTTTT. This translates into CASSVQGQLNTGELFF.

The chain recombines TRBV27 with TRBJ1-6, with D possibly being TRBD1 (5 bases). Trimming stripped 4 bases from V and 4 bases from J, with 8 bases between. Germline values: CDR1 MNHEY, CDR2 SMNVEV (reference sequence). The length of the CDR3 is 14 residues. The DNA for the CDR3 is TGTGCCAGCAGTTCGACAGCTTATAATTCACCCCTCCACTTT. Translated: CASSSTAYNSPLHF.

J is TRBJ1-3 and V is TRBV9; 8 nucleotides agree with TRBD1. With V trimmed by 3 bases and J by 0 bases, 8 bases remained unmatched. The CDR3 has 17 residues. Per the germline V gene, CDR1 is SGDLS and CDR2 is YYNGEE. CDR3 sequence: CASSAQDRAGSGNTIYF. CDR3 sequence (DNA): TGTGCCAGCAGCGCCCAGGACAGGGCCGGCTCTGGAAACACCATATATTTT. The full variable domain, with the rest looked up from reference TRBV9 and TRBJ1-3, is DSGVTQTPKHLITATGQRVTLRCSPRSGDLSVYWYQQSLDQGLQFLIQYYNGEERAKGNILERFSAQQFPDLHSELNLSSLELGDSALYFCASSAQDRAGSGNTIYFGEGSWLTVV.

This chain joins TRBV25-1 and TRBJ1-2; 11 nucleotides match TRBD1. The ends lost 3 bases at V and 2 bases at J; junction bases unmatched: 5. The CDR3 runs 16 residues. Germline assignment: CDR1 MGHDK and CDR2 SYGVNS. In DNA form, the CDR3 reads TGTGCCAGCAGTGACACACGGACAGGGGGCAACTATGGCTACACCTTC. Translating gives CASSDTRTGGNYGYTF.

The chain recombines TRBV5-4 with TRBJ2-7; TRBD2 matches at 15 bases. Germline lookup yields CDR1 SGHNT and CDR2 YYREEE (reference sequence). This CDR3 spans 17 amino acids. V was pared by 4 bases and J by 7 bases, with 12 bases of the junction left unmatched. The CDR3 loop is CASSLIPGLAGGGEQYF. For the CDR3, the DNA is TGTGCCAGCAGCCTGATCCCCGGACTAGCGGGAGGGGGGGAGCAGTACTTC.

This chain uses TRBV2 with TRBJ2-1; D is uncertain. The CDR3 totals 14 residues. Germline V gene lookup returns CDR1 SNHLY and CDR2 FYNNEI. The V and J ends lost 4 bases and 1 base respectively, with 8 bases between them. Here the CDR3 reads CASSVDGSYNEQFF. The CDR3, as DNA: TGTGCCAGCAGTGTAGACGGATCCTACAATGAGCAGTTCTTC.

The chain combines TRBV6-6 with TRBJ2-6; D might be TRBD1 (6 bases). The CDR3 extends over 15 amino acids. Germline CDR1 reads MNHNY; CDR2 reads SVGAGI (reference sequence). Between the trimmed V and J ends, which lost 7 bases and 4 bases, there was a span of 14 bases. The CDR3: CASTKLGQGANVLTF. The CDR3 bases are TGTGCCAGCACCAAGCTCGGACAGGGGGCCAACGTCCTGACTTTC.

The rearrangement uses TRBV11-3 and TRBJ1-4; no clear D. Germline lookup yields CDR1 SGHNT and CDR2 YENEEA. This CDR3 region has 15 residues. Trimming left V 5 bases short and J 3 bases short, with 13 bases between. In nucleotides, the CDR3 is TGTGCCAGCAGCCCCGGGGTGGCGGCTAATGAAAAACTGTTTTTT. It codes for CASSPGVAANEKLFF.

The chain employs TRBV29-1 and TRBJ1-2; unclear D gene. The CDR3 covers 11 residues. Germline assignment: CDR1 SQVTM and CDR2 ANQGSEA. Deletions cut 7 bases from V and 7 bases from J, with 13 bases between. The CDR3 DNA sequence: TGCAGCGCCGAAGAGGGCGCTGGCTACACCTTC. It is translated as CSAEEGAGYTF.